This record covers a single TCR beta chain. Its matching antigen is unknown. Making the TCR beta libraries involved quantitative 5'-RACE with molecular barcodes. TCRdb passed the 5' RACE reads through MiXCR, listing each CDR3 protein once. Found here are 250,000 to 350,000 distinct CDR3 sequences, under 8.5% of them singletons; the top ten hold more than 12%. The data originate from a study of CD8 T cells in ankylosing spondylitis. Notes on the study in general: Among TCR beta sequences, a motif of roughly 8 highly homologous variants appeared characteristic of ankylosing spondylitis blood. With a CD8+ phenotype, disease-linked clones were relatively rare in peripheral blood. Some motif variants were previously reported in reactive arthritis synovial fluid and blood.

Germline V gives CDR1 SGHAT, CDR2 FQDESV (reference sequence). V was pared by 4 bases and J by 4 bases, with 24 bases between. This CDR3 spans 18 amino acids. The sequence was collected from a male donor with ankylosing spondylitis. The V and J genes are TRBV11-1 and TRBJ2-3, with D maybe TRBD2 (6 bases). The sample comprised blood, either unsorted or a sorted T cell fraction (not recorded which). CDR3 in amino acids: CASSSTNIGGVGADTQYF. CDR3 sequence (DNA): TGTGCCAGCAGCTCGACAAACATCGGCGGGGTCGGCGCAGATACGCAGTATTTT.